This record concerns one TCR beta chain sequence. Its antigen remains unidentified. This CDR3 spans 13 amino acids. With 2 bases clipped from V and 4 bases from J, the junction kept 1 base outside the gene matches. CDR1 is MNHEY, CDR2 SVGAGI, per germline. The entry originates in a study of post-analysis software for immune sequencing data. For the study at large: Secondary progressive, relapsing-remitting and progressive-relapsing multiple sclerosis were among the included disease courses. Study outcomes and limitations: Patients had higher frequencies than controls of about 5 TRBV segments, including TRBV5-6, TRBV5-1 and TRBV20-1. Pronounced co-clustering by F measure was evident among identically batched samples. Versus controls, multiple sclerosis patients showed significantly lower diversity (normalized Chao1).

Carried by the TCR beta cDNA libraries were unique molecular identifiers. Yield was roughly 0.5 million cDNA molecules from about 1 to 10 million T cells. MiXCR, run by TCRdb on the PCR reads, gives a single entry per CDR3 protein. The sample lists around 700,000 distinct CDR3 sequences; around 60% were seen once. The chain joins TRBV6-5 to TRBJ2-5; TRBD2 matches at 7 bases. This TCR derives from a girl aged 2-10 years with multiple sclerosis. The sequencing input was blood. The CDR3 DNA is TGTGCCAGCAGTTACGGGAGGGGAGAGACCCAGTACTTC. Translation gives CASSYGRGETQYF.